These 7 T cell receptor beta chains came from one sample sequenced in a study of T cell changes during pregnancy in multiple sclerosis. Only in-frame clones appear in the TCRdb table, and some are missing; sequencing was by immunoSEQ multiplex PCR. This table holds 95,000 to 100,000 clones, more than 85% found once. The sequenced sample was peripheral blood, obtained in the second trimester of pregnancy. The receptors stem from a female donor with multiple sclerosis, enrolled in a pregnancy study.

Note on this clone: Germline is not matched at one junction end, which may reflect a read error. V is TRBV27 and J is TRBJ1-1; D might be TRBD1 (5 bases). The CDR3 consists of 15 residues. Germline V CDR1 and CDR2: MNHEY, SMNVEV (reference sequence). The CDR3 nucleotides are TGTGCCAGCAGTCTATCCTCGGGGGTGAACACTGAAGCTTTCTTT. Its translation is CASSLSSGVNTEAFF.

V and J are TRBV5-4 and TRBJ2-7; unclear D gene. CDR1 is SGHNT and CDR2 is YYREEE in the germline V gene (reference sequence). CDR3 size: 15 residues. Trimming shortened V by 4 bases and J by 0 bases, and 14 bases separated the two germline ends. CDR3 nucleotides: TGTGCCAGCAGCCGACCAGGTGCCCTCTCCTACGAGCAGTACTTC. Translation: CASSRPGALSYEQYF.

The chain combines TRBV9 with TRBJ2-3; 15 bases are a match to TRBD2. Unmatched junction bases numbered 12, after V lost 4 bases and J lost 3 bases. This CDR3 comprises 19 residues. The germline V gene encodes CDR1 SGDLS and CDR2 YYNGEE. The CDR3 DNA is TGTGCCAGCAGCATATCCGGGACTAGCGGGAGGAGAAGAACAGATACGCAGTATTTT. This codes for CASSISGTSGRRRTDTQYF.

This chain uses TRBV5-6 with TRBJ2-4; tentatively, D is TRBD1 (6 bases). Germline assignment: CDR1 SGHDT and CDR2 YYEEEE. This CDR3 has 14 residues. Trimming took off 4 bases at V and 9 bases at J, with 17 bases between the two ends. CDR3 coding DNA: TGTGCCAGCAGCCTTGCACTGGTCAGGGGCATTCAGTACTTC. Protein product: CASSLALVRGIQYF.

This clone was seen once. This chain joins TRBV11-1 and TRBJ2-3, with 12 bases matching TRBD2. Germline assignment: CDR1 SGHAT and CDR2 FQDESV (reference sequence). J gave up 0 bases and V 6 bases, and 7 bases lay outside the gene matches. The CDR3 runs to 17 residues. CDR3 residues: CASRPMGTSGSTDTQYF. The CDR3 nucleotides read TGTGCCAGCAGACCAATGGGGACTAGCGGGAGCACAGATACGCAGTATTTT.

The chain employs TRBV2 and TRBJ1-5; weak D call: TRBD1 (5 bases). CDR3 length: 14 amino acids. Deletions cut 2 bases from V and 6 bases from J, with 11 bases between. CDR1 is SNHLY and CDR2 is FYNNEI in the germline V gene. The DNA for the CDR3 is TGTGCCAGCAGTGAAACAGGCCGGGTTCAGCCCCAGCATTTT. Translation gives CASSETGRVQPQHF.

The CDR3 coding sequence is TGTGCCAGCAGTCCGACAGGGGGCACCTTCTACGAGCAGTACTTC. Translating it yields CASSPTGGTFYEQYF. V is TRBV6-5 and J is TRBJ2-7; 10 bases are a match to TRBD1. The germline V gene encodes CDR1 MNHEY and CDR2 SVGAGI. V dropped 5 bases and J dropped 3; count of bases not matched to a gene: 7. The length of the CDR3 is 15 residues.